These 29 T cell receptor beta chains share one sample of origin, sequenced in a study of blood T cell repertoires in COVID-19. Profiling relied on immunoSEQ multiplex PCR, and the TCRdb table lists in-frame clones only, not all of them. In the table there are under 200,000 clones, 84% of which are singletons. The specimen was peripheral blood. The source of these receptors is a human donor with acute or convalescent COVID-19. The donor label of this sample is uncertain.

This clone was observed a single time. The chain joins TRBV19 to TRBJ2-1; 10 positions agree with TRBD2. The V and J ends lost 6 bases and 3 bases, in that order; junction bases with no gene match: 8. Germline-derived CDR1 and CDR2 are LNHDA and SQIVND (reference sequence). CDR3 length: 16 amino acids. Here the CDR3 DNA reads TGTGCCAGTAGGAAGACTAGCGGGCCCCTCTACAATGAGCAGTTCTTC. Protein: CASRKTSGPLYNEQFF.

The chain is built from TRBV2 and TRBJ2-1; possibly TRBD1 for D (5 bases). Germline V lookup: CDR1 SNHLY, CDR2 FYNNEI. The CDR3 covers 15 residues. V lost 0 bases to trimming and J lost 8 bases, with 14 bases between them. The CDR3 protein is CASSEAGQGLYEQFF. CDR3 DNA sequence: TGTGCCAGCAGTGAAGCTGGCCAGGGATTGTATGAGCAGTTCTTC.

This sequence joins TRBV5-6 and TRBJ2-7; 7 bases align to TRBD1. V was clipped by 4 bases and J by 6 bases; unmatched bases: 10. Germline values: CDR1 SGHDT, CDR2 YYEEEE. This CDR3 is built from 14 residues. This chain's CDR3 is CASSLRGQRREQYF. CDR3 in DNA: TGTGCCAGCAGCCTTAGGGGGCAAAGGCGCGAGCAGTACTTC.

The gene calls are TRBV7-6 and TRBJ2-1; D is ambiguous. The CDR3 totals 14 residues. V was cut by 5 bases and J by 0 bases, with 8 bases left in between. Germline values: CDR1 SGHVS, CDR2 FNYEAQ. Here the CDR3 DNA reads TGTGCCAGCAGCCAGGTGTCCTCCTACAATGAGCAGTTCTTC. It yields the protein CASSQVSSYNEQFF.

This rearrangement joins TRBV18 to TRBJ2-7, with 10 bases fitting TRBD1. The germline CDR1 and CDR2 sequences are KGHSH and LQKENI. Trimming cost V 2 bases and J 2 bases; bases outside gene matches: 12. The CDR3 spans 18 residues. In DNA, the CDR3 is TGTGCCAGCTCACCATCCCTGGCTGGGACAGGGGCACCCTACGAGCAGTACTTC. It specifies CASSPSLAGTGAPYEQYF.

The rearrangement links TRBV5-1 to TRBJ2-3; 7 bases align to TRBD1. Losses at the gene ends were 5 bases for V and 5 bases for J; bases not matched to a gene: 11. Looked up from germline, CDR1 is SGHRS and CDR2 is YFSETQ. The CDR3 runs 15 residues. The CDR3 DNA reads as TGCGCCAGCAGACTTTCCGGGACAGCCAAAGATACGCAGTATTTT. Its protein product is CASRLSGTAKDTQYF. Full variable domain (remainder filled in from reference TRBV5-1 and TRBJ2-3): KAGVTQTPRYLIKTRGQQVTLSCSPISGHRSVSWYQQTPGQGLQFLFEYFSETQRNKGNFPGRFSGRQFSNSRSEMNVSTLELGDSALYLCASRLSGTAKDTQYFGPGTRLTVL.

The V call is TRBV3-1 (or the pseudogene TRBV3-2), the J call TRBJ2-5; unclear D gene. Germline lookup yields CDR1 LGHDT and CDR2 YNNKEL (reference sequence). CDR3 length equals 13 residues. Trimming stripped 4 bases from V and 9 bases from J, with 15 bases between. CDR3: CASSPQPGQAQYF. Here the CDR3 DNA reads TGTGCCAGCAGCCCCCAACCCGGTCAGGCCCAGTACTTC.

The rearrangement joins TRBV18 to TRBJ1-2; 8 nucleotides agree with TRBD1. The CDR3 has 14 amino acids. V was pared by 3 bases and J by 10 bases, with 10 bases of the junction left unmatched. Germline loops: CDR1 KGHSH, CDR2 LQKENI. The CDR3 sequence: CASSPGDRSLYYTF. CDR3 DNA: TGTGCCAGCTCACCGGGGGACAGGTCCCTCTACTACACCTTC.

The sample holds a few counts of this clone. This chain links TRBV7-3 with TRBJ1-6; D perhaps matches TRBD1 (6 bases). The CDR3 runs to 14 residues. CDR1 and CDR2 from the germline V gene are SGHTA and FQGTGA. Trimming pared 4 bases from V and 7 bases from J, leaving 11 bases between. CDR3 sequence (DNA): TGTGCCAGCAGCTGGGCGGGGGCAAATTCACCCCTCCACTTT. Amino acid sequence: CASSWAGANSPLHF.

The rearrangement joins TRBV18 to TRBJ2-2; D is perhaps TRBD2 (5 bases). V shed 1 base and J shed 5 bases, with 14 bases lying between them. The germline V gene has CDR1 KGHSH and CDR2 LQKENI. The CDR3 contains 16 residues. CDR3: CASSPLLGSNTGELFF. Here the CDR3 DNA reads TGTGCCAGCTCACCACTTTTGGGGAGTAATACCGGGGAGCTGTTTTTT.

The CDR3 region has the DNA TGTGCCAGTAGTATTCAACAGGGGACCTACGAGCAGTACTTC. Encoded protein: CASSIQQGTYEQYF. The chain couples TRBV19 to TRBJ2-7; the match to TRBD1 covers 7 bases. This CDR3 is built from 14 residues. V gave up 3 bases and J gave up 2 bases; unmatched junction bases: 4. CDR1 is LNHDA, CDR2 SQIVND, per germline (reference sequence).

This clone has only a few counts. The chain uses TRBV6-5 and TRBJ2-7; 12 nucleotides align to TRBD2. The germline CDR1 and CDR2 sequences are MNHEY and SVGAGI. The CDR3 consists of 15 residues. V trimming: 8 bases; J trimming: 4 bases; junction bases outside the gene matches: 9. The CDR3 nucleotides are TGTGCCAGCGGGCCTAGCGGGGGGGGTGCTTACGAGCAGTACTTC. Its translation: CASGPSGGGAYEQYF.

The chain uses TRBV19 and TRBJ2-2; D call uncertain. CDR1 is LNHDA and CDR2 is SQIVND in the germline V gene (reference sequence). Trimming removed 3 bases from V and 6 bases from J, with 17 bases in between. The CDR3 length is 16 residues. CDR3 bases: TGTGCCAGTAGTATTACAACCGCCACCCAACCCGGGGAGCTGTTTTTT. This encodes CASSITTATQPGELFF.

The genes are TRBV4-1 and TRBJ1-2; tentative D call: TRBD1 (5 bases). This CDR3 spans 15 amino acids. The germline gives CDR1 MGHRA, CDR2 YSYEKL. V was clipped by 0 bases and J by 7 bases, with 15 bases between them. Here the CDR3 DNA reads TGCGCCAGCAGCCAAGATCCGGAGGGGCTTGGTGGCTACACCTTC. It codes for CASSQDPEGLGGYTF.

V usage is TRBV18 and J usage is TRBJ1-3; 7 positions match TRBD1. Per germline, CDR1 KGHSH and CDR2 LQKENI. With 3 bases clipped from V and 4 bases from J, the junction kept 3 bases outside the gene matches. The CDR3 runs 14 residues. The CDR3 DNA is TGTGCCAGCTCACCGGGACAGACCGGAAACACCATATATTTT. This sequence encodes CASSPGQTGNTIYF.

This clone was detected only a few times. This chain connects TRBV28 to TRBJ1-2; unclear D gene. Trimming left V 6 bases short and J 4 bases short, with 3 bases between. CDR3 size: 10 residues. In germline, CDR1 is MDHEN, CDR2 SYDVKM. The CDR3 loop is CASSRYGYTF. As DNA, the CDR3 is TGTGCCAGCAGCCGCTATGGCTACACCTTC.

The chain links TRBV5-4 to TRBJ2-2, with 7 bases that match TRBD2. Trimming took 3 bases from V and 1 from J; bases not matched to a gene: 6. The CDR3 totals 16 residues. CDR1 is SGHNT and CDR2 is YYREEE in the germline V gene (reference sequence). CDR3: CASSSSGGRNTGELFF. DNA for the CDR3: TGTGCCAGCAGCTCATCTGGCGGGAGGAACACCGGGGAGCTGTTTTTT.

The chain is built from TRBV2 and TRBJ2-7; possibly TRBD2 for D (5 bases). This CDR3 comprises 17 residues. Germline CDR1 and CDR2: SNHLY and FYNNEI. The ends were cut back, 3 bases at V and 3 bases at J, with 21 bases in the middle. CDR3 sequence (DNA): TGTGCCAGCAGTGAGGTGCCGGGGATCCTCTCGAGCTACGAGCAGTACTTC. It translates to CASSEVPGILSSYEQYF.

The chain joins TRBV18 to TRBJ1-5; maybe TRBD1 (5 bases). V lost 6 bases to trimming and J lost 0 bases, with 12 bases between them. CDR3 size: 15 residues. Per germline, CDR1 KGHSH and CDR2 LQKENI. The CDR3 nucleotides read TGTGCCAGCTCCGCATCAAGGGGTAGCAATCAGCCCCAGCATTTT. Residues: CASSASRGSNQPQHF.

The chain joins TRBV2 to TRBJ2-7; D possibly corresponds to TRBD1 (5 bases). This CDR3 region has 13 residues. The V end was cut by 6 bases, the J end by 3 bases, with 12 bases between. CDR1 SNHLY and CDR2 FYNNEI come from the germline V gene. The CDR3 DNA reads as TGTGCCAGCAGGCCCGACAGTGACTACGAGCAGTACTTC. The encoded protein is CASRPDSDYEQYF.

This clone was counted once. The sample carries other DNA sequences with the same CDR3. The V gene is TRBV6-5, the J gene TRBJ2-7; D is perhaps TRBD1 (5 bases). Germline assignment: CDR1 MNHEY and CDR2 SVGAGI. Trimming shortened V by 0 bases and J by 2 bases, and 8 bases separated the two germline ends. This CDR3 spans 14 amino acids. The CDR3 sequence is CASSYSTGTYEQYF. The DNA for the CDR3 is TGTGCCAGCAGTTACTCTACAGGAACCTACGAGCAGTACTTC.

The J gene is TRBJ2-2, the V gene TRBV6-2 or TRBV6-3; the D gene is possibly TRBD1 (5 bases). Looked up from germline, CDR1 is MNHEY and CDR2 is SVGEGT. This CDR3 spans 13 amino acids. Trimming shortened V by 6 bases and J by 7 bases, and 12 bases separated the two germline ends. CDR3 nucleotide sequence: TGTGCCAGCAGCCAACAGGCGGACGGGGAGCTGTTTTTT. Amino acids: CASSQQADGELFF.

The genes are TRBV30 and TRBJ1-6, with D hard to call. This CDR3 is built from 13 residues. V lost 0 bases and J 4 bases, leaving 4 bases between the germline ends. CDR1 and CDR2 (germline): GTSNPN, SVGIG (reference sequence). This CDR3 reads CAWSVEYNSPLHF. CDR3 sequence (DNA): TGTGCCTGGAGTGTGGAGTATAATTCACCCCTCCACTTT.

The genes are TRBV5-6 and TRBJ1-1; 12 bases align to TRBD1. This CDR3 spans 18 amino acids. V dropped 4 bases and J dropped 3; count of bases not matched to a gene: 13. Germline CDR1 reads SGHDT; CDR2 reads YYEEEE. As DNA, the CDR3 is TGTGCCAGCAGCGGGCCCCGGGACAGGGGGCTTCGGGACACTGAAGCTTTCTTT. Encoded protein: CASSGPRDRGLRDTEAFF. Complete variable domain (other parts from reference TRBV5-6 and TRBJ1-1): DAGVTQSPTHLIKTRGQQVTLRCSPKSGHDTVSWYQQALGQGPQFIFQYYEEEERQRGNFPDRFSGHQFPNYSSELNVNALLLGDSALYLCASSGPRDRGLRDTEAFFGQGTRLTVV.

This clone occurred once. The chain carries TRBV4-2 and TRBJ2-7; 11 bases map to TRBD2. This CDR3 is 18 amino acids long. The V segment lost 1 base and the J segment 3 bases; nucleotides outside the gene matches: 11. Per germline, CDR1 LGHNA and CDR2 YNFKEQ. CDR3 DNA sequence: TGTGCCAGCAGCCAAGCCGCCGGGGATAGCGGGAGGGACTACGAGCAGTACTTC. The encoded protein is CASSQAAGDSGRDYEQYF.

The rearrangement links TRBV7-9 to TRBJ2-1; D not certain. Trimming pared 3 bases from V and 8 bases from J, leaving 17 bases between. The CDR3 is made up of 15 amino acids. Germline CDR1 and CDR2: SEHNR and FQNEAQ (reference sequence). The chain's CDR3 is CASSFGRLKIDEQFF. The CDR3 DNA sequence: TGTGCCAGCAGCTTTGGCAGGCTTAAAATCGATGAGCAGTTCTTC.

This chain links TRBV28 with TRBJ1-5, with 8 bases aligning to TRBD1. V was clipped by 5 bases and J by 6 bases; unmatched bases: 6. This CDR3 spans 14 amino acids. The germline gives CDR1 MDHEN, CDR2 SYDVKM. The CDR3 spells CASSPTGGSQPQHF. The CDR3 DNA sequence: TGTGCCAGCAGTCCCACAGGGGGAAGTCAGCCCCAGCATTTT. Supplemented by reference TRBV28 and TRBJ1-5, the full variable domain reads DVKVTQSSRYLVKRTGEKVFLECVQDMDHENMFWYRQDPGLGLRLIYFSYDVKMKEKGDIPEGYSVSREKKERFSLILESASTNQTSMYLCASSPTGGSQPQHFGDGTRLSIL.

This clone was observed a handful of times. The chain links TRBV6-2 or TRBV6-3 to TRBJ1-5; D is possibly TRBD1 (5 bases). With 2 bases removed from V and 1 base from J, the gap between germline ends came to 9 bases. Germline CDR1 reads MNHEY; CDR2 reads SVGEGT. This CDR3 contains 15 residues. CDR3 protein: CASSYGAWSNQPQHF. The CDR3 nucleotides are TGTGCCAGCAGTTACGGGGCCTGGAGCAATCAGCCCCAGCATTTT.

V gene TRBV19 combines with J gene TRBJ2-7; TRBD1 matches at 8 bases. CDR1 LNHDA and CDR2 SQIVND come from the germline V gene (reference sequence). This CDR3 contains 13 residues. After removal of 2 bases from V and 6 bases from J, the junction contained 3 bases not matched to a gene. The CDR3 region is CASSIQGAREQYF. The CDR3 region has the DNA TGTGCCAGTAGTATACAGGGGGCTCGCGAGCAGTACTTC.